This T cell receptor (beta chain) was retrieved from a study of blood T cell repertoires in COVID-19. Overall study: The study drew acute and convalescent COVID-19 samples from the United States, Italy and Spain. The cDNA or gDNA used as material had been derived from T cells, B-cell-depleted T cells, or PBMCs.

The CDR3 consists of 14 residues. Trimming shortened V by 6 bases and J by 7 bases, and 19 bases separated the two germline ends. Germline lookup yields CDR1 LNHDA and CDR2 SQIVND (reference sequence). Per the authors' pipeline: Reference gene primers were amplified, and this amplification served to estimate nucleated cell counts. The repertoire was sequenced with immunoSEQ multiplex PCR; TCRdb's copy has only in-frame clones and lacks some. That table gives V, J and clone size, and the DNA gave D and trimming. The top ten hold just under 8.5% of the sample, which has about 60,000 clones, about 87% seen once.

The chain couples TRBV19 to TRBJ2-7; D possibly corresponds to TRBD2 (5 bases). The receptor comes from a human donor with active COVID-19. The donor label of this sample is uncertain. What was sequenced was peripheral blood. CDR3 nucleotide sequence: TGTGCCAGTAGCACGGTTCGGGTTTCGGGGGAGCAGTACTTC. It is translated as CASSTVRVSGEQYF.